Listed here is a single T cell receptor beta chain. The antigen is undetermined. The entry originates in a study of blood T cells in healthy people across ages. Overall study findings and caveats: Diversity figures based on one million T cells were deemed too low.

Trimming removed 5 bases at V and 4 bases at J, with 8 bases between. The CDR3 is made up of 12 amino acids. Germline CDR1 reads MDHEN; CDR2 reads SYDVKM. It was with a sample-barcoded 5' primer and a J-beta primer mix that a second PCR of about 6 to 12 cycles was run. Each cDNA molecule was tagged by a template-switch adaptor with 12 random nucleotides. Via MiXCR, TCRdb re-called the 5' RACE reads, giving one row per CDR3 protein. The repertoire includes 1.5 million to 2 million distinct CDR3 sequences, roughly 28% of them detected once, and about 8% sits in the top ten. This TCR was recovered from a woman aged 25 to 39 in good health. The sequenced material came from blood. The chain couples TRBV28 to TRBJ1-2; D not certain. CDR3 sequence reads: CASSQIPYGYTF. CDR3 bases: TGTGCCAGCAGTCAGATTCCCTATGGCTACACCTTC.